Listed here are 2 T cell receptor beta chains from one sample, sequenced in a study of cytomegalovirus exposure and HLA in healthy donors. In the PCR, 60 Vbeta and 13 Jbeta primers were used. Generated by immunoSEQ multiplex PCR, the TCRdb table keeps only in-frame clones and is missing some. Of 150,000 to 200,000 clones listed, approximately 80% are singletons. Sequenced sample: PBMCs. The receptor set was obtained from a woman under 30 in good health and CMV-seronegative.

The CDR3 nucleotides read TGTGCCAGCAGTTTGGGGAGGGCGGGATACGAGCAGTACTTC. This gives the protein CASSLGRAGYEQYF. The V and J genes are TRBV27 and TRBJ2-7, with 7 bases that match TRBD2. The ends lost 3 bases at V and 4 bases at J; junction bases unmatched: 6. The CDR3 has 14 amino acids. Germline CDR1 is MNHEY and CDR2 is SMNVEV (reference sequence).

The chain is built from TRBV7-9 and TRBJ1-6; D uncertain. The CDR3 sequence is 13 residues long. Trimming cost V 4 bases and J 7 bases, with 8 bases left between them. Germline V gene lookup returns CDR1 SEHNR and CDR2 FQNEAQ (reference sequence). CDR3 sequence: CASSSRANSPLHF. CDR3 nucleotide sequence: TGTGCCAGCAGCTCCCGTGCGAATTCACCCCTCCACTTT.